This T cell receptor (beta chain) emerged from a study of cytomegalovirus exposure and HLA in healthy donors (dated by TCRdb to the late 2010s). Background for the entire study: An earlier analysis of several hundred of the donors reported about 300 Gb of sequence data and 117 million unique TCR beta sequences obtained from approximately 180 million T cells. An early release covering 550 to 650 HLA-typed donors comprised about 300 gigabases of sequencing data and around 80 million unique TCR sequences. Of the roughly 390 genotyped donors, over 80% were placed in the genetic ancestry cluster associated with self-reported Caucasian donors. The study was designed to test whether signatures of past pathogen exposure could be identified by cataloging public T cell receptors. The study used immunosequencing to profile the T cell repertoires of approximately 690 subjects and linked those repertoires to cytomegalovirus serostatus. Along with the roughly 670-subject first cohort, a separate validation cohort of over a hundred different subjects was used. To predict cytomegalovirus infection status, the study combined high-throughput TCR immunosequencing, statistical association of individual TCRs with disease status, and machine learning. A later analysis re-examined previously published TCR beta repertoires from roughly 650 donors and added high-resolution HLA genotyping to investigate patterns of TCR occurrence. Rather than using new phenotypic data, the later analysis identified candidate immune exposures from TCR beta sequences and from how often those sequences occurred across donors. An earlier analysis of some 600 of the donors applied high-throughput TCR beta sequencing to assess whether each TCR beta V gene segment acted as functional or pseudogenic. Alongside the repertoire data, information on donor age, sex, ethnicity and CMV serostatus was compiled. A later genetic analysis used genome-wide SNP genotypes for about three fifths of the roughly 700 donors, treating that subset as a discovery cohort. All discovery cohort repertoires had been generated on a single sequencing platform. HLA typing covered class I and class II loci at four-digit resolution. Typing coverage differed by locus: A, B, C, DRB1 and DQB1 were typed in roughly 620-640 donors, DQA1 in approximately 520, DPA1 in approximately 600, and DPB1 in just under 480. Several DR-DQ haplotypes were handled as single units for association and clustering because linkage in the cohort was strong. On average, around 240,000 unique TCR beta nucleotide sequences were sequenced per donor among about 400 genotyped donors of the cohort, with approximately 18% of those sequences being non-productive. The study at large found these results: HLA typing was unavailable for some donors at each locus, so association tests used only the typed subset. Most TCR sequences were observed very rarely across donors, whereas some public TCRs were present in many individuals. An association between a missense DCLRE1C variant and V-gene and J-gene trimming of TCR beta chains was found in a later genetic analysis and replicated in an independent cohort. Assigning TCR associations to individual alleles was difficult when HLA alleles, especially DR and DQ, strongly co-occurred. The authors suggested that the approach could potentially be extended to other disease states and immunological phenotypes. A further reported finding was that TCR beta sequences accurately predicted the HLA-A and HLA-B alleles for most subjects in the first cohort. Three of the identified cytomegalovirus-associated TCR beta chains were confirmed in vitro to be specific for cytomegalovirus antigens. According to a later analysis, most CMV-associated TCR beta chains appeared to be HLA-restricted, and the HLA associations seemed to be driven largely by CMV exposure. This cohort had only TCR beta chains sequenced, and the lack of alpha or paired-chain data limited which features could be detected. Because the 87-base-pair reads could not distinguish some IMGT-functional V segments, including TRBV6-2 and TRBV6-3, those segments were excluded. According to a later analysis, TCR association rates differed among HLA loci, with DRB1 alleles showing the most associated TCRs and HLA-C alleles showing the fewest. In an earlier analysis of about 540 of the donors, most TCR beta V segments were observed in productive rearrangements about 90% or about 30% of the time, broadly matching IMGT annotations. A later analysis reported that several top co-occurrence clusters appeared linked to parvovirus B19, influenza, CMV and Epstein-Barr virus. Linkage disequilibrium might explain the correlated functional status among segregating V segments, but an unknown experimental factor could not be ruled out. At a false discovery rate of 0.05, a later analysis linked approximately 18,000 TCR beta sequences to specific HLA alleles. According to a later genetic analysis, donors in an Asian-associated ancestry cluster had fewer N-insertions in productive TCRs than the approximately 670-donor mean. The earlier analysis of 587 of the donors excluded 15 to 20 rarely observed V segments, including chromosome 9 orphons, because counts were too low. The presence/absence analyses assumed that sequencing depth was roughly uniform across donors, and that assumption may not be true. Cytomegalovirus status was reported to be diagnosed by the classifier with high specificity and sensitivity in both the original and validation cohorts. A group of highly shared sequence variants was considered likely to be a technical artifact of the sequencing pipeline. The study listed around 160 TCR beta chains as associated with cytomegalovirus. The only immune exposure information available for the cohort was CMV serostatus. In a later analysis, HLA-associated TCR beta chains were found to be more clonally expanded and to have lower generation probabilities than equally common non-associated chains.

In total, roughly 670 healthy bone marrow donors made up the cohort. At the time of sampling, every cohort member was nominally healthy, though immune exposures that went unrecorded were likely present. The donor tested CMV seronegative, placing the donor among the 350 or so seronegative members of the cohort. Every donor gave a peripheral blood sample, and the peripheral blood mononuclear cells from that sample were used for TCR beta sequencing. Genomic DNA was extracted from the blood cell samples with the Qiagen DNeasy Blood Extraction Kit. This clone has just one count. Its antigen has not been determined. Nothing much larger sits one base from this clone, and base qualities are not available. Taken from the germline V gene (reference sequence), the CDR1 and CDR2 loops are MNHNY and SVGAGI. Clipping removes 8 bases from V and 3 bases from J, with 1 as the unmatched junction base count. Taken from cysteine to phenylalanine, the CDR3 has 12 residues. Only CDR3 DNA remains: 36 bases, in frame from the first base.

The library was built by means of the immunoSEQ multiplex PCR assay. The multiplex PCR relied on a mix of 60 forward primers for TCR Vbeta segments and 13 reverse primers for TCR Jbeta segments. Amplification of the CDR3 region of rearranged TCR beta genes was performed with a multiplex PCR assay on genomic DNA. The Illumina HiSeq System was used to sequence the amplified TCR beta libraries as 87-base-pair reads. The paper's data handling went like this. A later analysis tallied 75 million to 95 million unique TCR beta chains across the 700 or so repertoires, and about 12 million of those chains were shared by two or more donors. Raw reads were error-corrected and collapsed into unique sequences by a nearest-neighbor algorithm in which closely related sequences were merged to remove PCR and sequencing errors. CDR3 sequences were aligned to IMGT reference sequences to assign V, D and J gene segments. For a sequence to be retained, a match of at least six nucleotides to both a V gene segment and a J gene segment was required. Rearrangements were called productive when the CDR3 lacked stop codons and stayed in frame with V and J; all others were non-productive. CDR3 was defined according to IMGT convention as the region running from the second conserved V-encoded cysteine to the conserved J-encoded phenylalanine. The earlier analysis of 550 to 650 of the donors excluded any sequence lacking an unambiguous match to a single V gene segment. An earlier analysis of around 600 of the donors classified V segments as functional when productive rearrangements were above 56.7% and as segregating when the standard deviation between donors was above 5%. A statistical classification framework was built to diagnose cytomegalovirus status from the catalog of TCR beta chain sequences. In a later analysis, TCR nucleotide sequences were compared against IMGT/GENE-DB human TR gene sequences so that V and J genes could be assigned. A later analysis assigned CDR3 sequences and most-parsimonious VDJ recombination scenarios with the TCRdist pipeline. In a later analysis, each TCR beta chain was defined by its CDR3 amino acid sequence together with its V-gene family, and reads without a unique V-gene family were excluded. A later analysis removed roughly 590 highly shared, low-generation-probability nucleotide sequences to deal with suspected cross-contamination and a sequencing artifact. In a later analysis, a clonal expansion index for each public chain was calculated from normalized within-repertoire ranks of inferred template counts. In a later analysis, generation probabilities were computed using a VDJ recombination model fitted to out-of-frame rearrangements, and the results were checked against IGoR. Hypergeometric tests were used in a later analysis to score TCR-TCR, TCR-HLA and TCR-CMV co-occurrence, with a repertoire-size bias correction applied to the TCR pairs. False discovery rates were estimated in a later analysis by permuting HLA or CMV assignments 20 times. In a later analysis, co-occurring TCRs were grouped with DBSCAN, and TCRdist sequence similarity was added when clustering was performed within HLA-allele-positive subsets. Repertoires with fewer than 30,000 or more than 120,000 public chains were left out of co-occurrence clustering, as were about 5 repertoires with anomalous nucleotide sharing. TCRdb obtained this table from immuneACCESS and retained in-frame rearrangements with V and J assigned. These tables miss some clones; where compared with another copy, unresolved V genes account for less than half of the shortfall, and the remainder is unexplained. V and J calls and clone size are copied from that table; D and trimming were computed from the DNA. This sample has approximately 120,000 clones in its table, and 70% to 80% of those were observed once. Of the sample, roughly 3.1% falls within the top ten clones.

This sequence originates from a man aged 30 to 39 in good health and CMV-seronegative. The chain is assembled from TRBV6-6 and TRBJ1-2; TRBD1 aligns with 9 central bases. Sequencing was done on a sample of PBMCs. CDR3 sequence: CASGDRDYGYTF. The DNA sequence is given as TGTGCCAGCGGGGACAGGGACTATGGCTACACCTTC.